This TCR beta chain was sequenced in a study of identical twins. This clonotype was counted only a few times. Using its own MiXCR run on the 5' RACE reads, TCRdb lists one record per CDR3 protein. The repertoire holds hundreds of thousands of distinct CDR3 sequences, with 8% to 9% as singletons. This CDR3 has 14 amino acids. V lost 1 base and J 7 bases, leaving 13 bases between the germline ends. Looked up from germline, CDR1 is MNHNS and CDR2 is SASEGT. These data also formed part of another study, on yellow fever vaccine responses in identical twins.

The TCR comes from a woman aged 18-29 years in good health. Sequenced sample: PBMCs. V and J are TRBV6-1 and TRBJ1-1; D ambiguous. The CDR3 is CASSEERARIEAFF. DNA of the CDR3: TGTGCCAGCAGTGAAGAACGGGCACGGATTGAAGCTTTCTTT.